Listed below are T cell receptor beta chains from one sample, sequenced in a study of CD8 T cells in ankylosing spondylitis. TCRdb called the 5' RACE reads again in MiXCR, with one record for every CDR3 protein. The data hold 750,000 to 850,000 distinct CDR3 sequences, with around 11% observed a single time. The specimen was blood, either unsorted or a sorted T cell fraction (not recorded which). These receptors all come from a male donor with ankylosing spondylitis. Both conserved end residues are part of each CDR3. The order of the fields is J gene, CDR3 length, V gene, clone size, D gene, CDR3 protein, CDR3 DNA. The D gene is left open where the match is weak. Not every row has a clone size; where given, it reads once, few, many or a size class.

j_gene: TRBJ2-5; len: 16; v_gene: TRBV7-2; abundance: few; d_gene: TRBD2; CDR3aa: CASSAQALAFKETQYF; CDR3nt: TGTGCCAGCAGCGCTCAGGCACTAGCGTTTAAAGAGACCCAGTACTTC
j_gene: TRBJ1-5; len: 13; v_gene: TRBV7-2; abundance: many; d_gene: NA; CDR3aa: CASSLTGPLPQHF; CDR3nt: TGTGCCAGCAGCTTGACAGGCCCTTTGCCCCAGCATTTT
j_gene: TRBJ1-4; len: 12; v_gene: TRBV29-1; abundance: many; d_gene: NA; CDR3aa: CSVGWGNEKLFF; CDR3nt: TGCAGCGTTGGGTGGGGCAATGAAAAACTGTTTTTT
j_gene: TRBJ2-7; len: 13; v_gene: TRBV20-1; abundance: many; d_gene: NA; CDR3aa: CSASSGENYEQYF; CDR3nt: TGCAGTGCTAGTTCAGGGGAAAACTACGAGCAGTACTTC
j_gene: TRBJ1-6; len: 16; v_gene: TRBV6-5; abundance: many; d_gene: NA; CDR3aa: CASSYGLTGHNSPLHF; CDR3nt: TGTGCCAGCAGTTACGGCCTAACAGGGCATAATTCACCCCTCCACTTT
j_gene: TRBJ1-1; len: 14; v_gene: TRBV4-3; abundance: NA; d_gene: NA; CDR3aa: CASSQDWGFTEAFF; CDR3nt: TGCGCCAGCAGCCAAGATTGGGGGTTCACTGAAGCTTTCTTT
j_gene: TRBJ1-2; len: 14; v_gene: TRBV7-6; abundance: few; d_gene: NA; CDR3aa: CASSLEEGGYGYTF; CDR3nt: TGTGCCAGCAGCTTAGAAGAGGGCGGCTATGGCTACACCTTC
j_gene: TRBJ1-1; len: 14; v_gene: TRBV15; abundance: NA; d_gene: TRBD1; CDR3aa: CATSSRQGGTEAFF; CDR3nt: TGTGCCACCAGCAGTCGACAGGGGGGAACTGAAGCTTTCTTT
j_gene: TRBJ2-7; len: 15; v_gene: TRBV7-9; abundance: NA; d_gene: TRBD1; CDR3aa: CASSLMGQGSYEQYF; CDR3nt: TGTGCCAGCAGCTTGATGGGACAGGGATCCTACGAGCAGTACTTC
j_gene: TRBJ2-3; len: 15; v_gene: TRBV25-1; abundance: NA; d_gene: TRBD1; CDR3aa: CASSDRGLGTDTQYF; CDR3nt: TGTGCCAGCAGTGACAGGGGGCTAGGCACAGATACGCAGTATTTT
j_gene: TRBJ1-6; len: 12; v_gene: TRBV20-1; abundance: many; d_gene: NA; CDR3aa: CSGGQGNSPLHF; CDR3nt: TGCAGTGGCGGGCAGGGGAATTCACCCCTCCACTTT
j_gene: TRBJ1-1; len: 14; v_gene: TRBV4-3; abundance: NA; d_gene: NA; CDR3aa: CASSIQAEVTEAFF; CDR3nt: TGCGCCAGCAGCATACAGGCCGAGGTGACTGAAGCTTTCTTT
j_gene: TRBJ2-5; len: 16; v_gene: TRBV4-3; abundance: many; d_gene: NA; CDR3aa: CASSLRGYSGQETQYF; CDR3nt: TGCGCCAGCAGCCTGAGGGGGTACAGCGGGCAAGAGACCCAGTACTTC
j_gene: TRBJ2-3; len: 16; v_gene: TRBV5-1; abundance: many; d_gene: NA; CDR3aa: CASSVGQQTVADTQYF; CDR3nt: TGCGCCAGCAGCGTAGGACAGCAGACCGTCGCAGATACGCAGTATTTT
j_gene: TRBJ2-3; len: 17; v_gene: TRBV12-3/TRBV12-4; abundance: NA; d_gene: TRBD2; CDR3aa: CASRSAGTSGGASTQYF; CDR3nt: TGTGCCAGCAGGAGCGCCGGGACTAGCGGGGGGGCAAGTACGCAGTATTTT
j_gene: TRBJ1-1; len: 13; v_gene: TRBV7-9; abundance: many; d_gene: NA; CDR3aa: CASSWDQNTEAFF; CDR3nt: TGTGCCAGCAGTTGGGACCAAAACACTGAAGCTTTCTTT
j_gene: TRBJ1-6; len: 15; v_gene: TRBV9; abundance: NA; d_gene: NA; CDR3aa: CASSVGGPRDSPLHF; CDR3nt: TGTGCCAGCAGCGTAGGTGGCCCCAGAGATTCACCCCTCCACTTT
j_gene: TRBJ2-3; len: 19; v_gene: TRBV27; abundance: NA; d_gene: TRBD1; CDR3aa: CASSFRGGPGTGVSDTQYF; CDR3nt: TGTGCCAGCAGTTTCCGGGGGGGTCCAGGGACAGGGGTTTCAGATACGCAGTATTTT
j_gene: TRBJ2-7; len: 13; v_gene: TRBV20-1; abundance: NA; d_gene: NA; CDR3aa: CSARVLVLYEQYF; CDR3nt: TGCAGTGCTAGAGTACTAGTACTCTACGAGCAGTACTTC
j_gene: TRBJ1-1; len: 13; v_gene: TRBV7-2; abundance: many; d_gene: TRBD1; CDR3aa: CASSSDRETEAFF; CDR3nt: TGTGCCAGCAGCTCCGACAGGGAAACTGAAGCTTTCTTT
j_gene: TRBJ1-1; len: 13; v_gene: TRBV20-1; abundance: NA; d_gene: NA; CDR3aa: CSARDTWDTEAFF; CDR3nt: TGCAGTGCTAGAGATACGTGGGACACTGAAGCTTTCTTT
j_gene: TRBJ2-3; len: 17; v_gene: TRBV9; abundance: few; d_gene: TRBD2; CDR3aa: CASSVVGLASSTDTQYF; CDR3nt: TGTGCCAGCAGCGTAGTAGGACTAGCATCCAGCACAGATACGCAGTATTTT
j_gene: TRBJ1-2; len: 14; v_gene: TRBV9; abundance: NA; d_gene: TRBD1; CDR3aa: CASSVGQGEYGYTF; CDR3nt: TGTGCCAGCAGCGTAGGACAGGGGGAATACGGCTACACCTTC
j_gene: TRBJ1-3; len: 16; v_gene: TRBV7-2; abundance: NA; d_gene: NA; CDR3aa: CASSLGQVLSGNTIYF; CDR3nt: TGTGCCAGCAGCTTAGGACAGGTCCTCTCTGGAAACACCATATATTTT
j_gene: TRBJ2-5; len: 11; v_gene: TRBV29-1; abundance: many; d_gene: NA; CDR3aa: CSVRLVETQYF; CDR3nt: TGCAGCGTCCGACTAGTAGAGACCCAGTACTTC
j_gene: TRBJ2-2; len: 15; v_gene: TRBV12-3/TRBV12-4; abundance: few; d_gene: NA; CDR3aa: CASSSGRRITGELFF; CDR3nt: TGTGCCAGCAGCTCCGGACGGAGAATCACCGGGGAGCTGTTTTTT
j_gene: TRBJ2-3; len: 14; v_gene: TRBV27; abundance: NA; d_gene: TRBD2; CDR3aa: CASRLTSGPDTQYF; CDR3nt: TGTGCCAGCAGGCTGACTAGCGGACCAGATACGCAGTATTTT
j_gene: TRBJ1-6; len: 12; v_gene: TRBV6-1; abundance: few; d_gene: NA; CDR3aa: CASSEKGDGVHF; CDR3nt: TGTGCCAGCAGTGAGAAGGGGGATGGGGTCCACTTT
j_gene: TRBJ2-7; len: 14; v_gene: TRBV5-1; abundance: NA; d_gene: TRBD1; CDR3aa: CASSPDRGFVEQYF; CDR3nt: TGCGCCAGCAGCCCCGACAGGGGCTTCGTCGAGCAGTACTTC
j_gene: TRBJ2-1; len: 14; v_gene: TRBV20-1; abundance: NA; d_gene: NA; CDR3aa: CSAARDGSYNEQFF; CDR3nt: TGCAGTGCCGCTCGGGACGGATCCTACAATGAGCAGTTCTTC
j_gene: TRBJ2-6; len: 18; v_gene: TRBV7-3; abundance: NA; d_gene: TRBD1; CDR3aa: CASSYSGTARSGANVLTF; CDR3nt: TGTGCCAGCAGCTACTCCGGGACAGCCCGCTCTGGGGCCAACGTCCTGACTTTC
j_gene: TRBJ2-5; len: 15; v_gene: TRBV7-2; abundance: few; d_gene: NA; CDR3aa: CASSLAGTEQETQYF; CDR3nt: TGTGCCAGCAGCTTAGCAGGAACAGAGCAAGAGACCCAGTACTTC
j_gene: TRBJ2-3; len: 14; v_gene: TRBV5-1; abundance: NA; d_gene: NA; CDR3aa: CASSSRYGTDTQYF; CDR3nt: TGCGCCAGCAGCTCACGGTACGGCACAGATACGCAGTATTTT
j_gene: TRBJ2-7; len: 17; v_gene: TRBV7-2; abundance: NA; d_gene: NA; CDR3aa: CASSFLGPLISSYEQYF; CDR3nt: TGTGCCAGCAGTTTCCTCGGGCCCCTGATAAGCTCCTACGAGCAGTACTTC
j_gene: TRBJ2-2; len: 17; v_gene: TRBV4-2; abundance: NA; d_gene: NA; CDR3aa: CASSRDGRPANTGELFF; CDR3nt: TGTGCCAGCAGCCGGGACGGACGGCCCGCGAACACCGGGGAGCTGTTTTTT
j_gene: TRBJ2-7; len: 13; v_gene: TRBV20-1; abundance: many; d_gene: NA; CDR3aa: CSARLGNSYEQYF; CDR3nt: TGCAGTGCTAGACTCGGGAACTCCTACGAGCAGTACTTC
j_gene: TRBJ2-7; len: 14; v_gene: TRBV28; abundance: once; d_gene: NA; CDR3aa: CASSPYRGGYEQYF; CDR3nt: TGTGCCAGCAGCCCCTACAGGGGAGGCTACGAGCAGTACTTC
j_gene: TRBJ2-3; len: 16; v_gene: TRBV6-5; abundance: NA; d_gene: TRBD2; CDR3aa: CASSYVGGIVTDTQYF; CDR3nt: TGTGCCAGCAGTTATGTCGGGGGGATAGTAACAGATACGCAGTATTTT
j_gene: TRBJ1-2; len: 14; v_gene: TRBV7-2; abundance: NA; d_gene: NA; CDR3aa: CASSPGPGNYGYTF; CDR3nt: TGTGCCAGCAGCCCGGGACCAGGGAACTATGGCTACACCTTC
j_gene: TRBJ1-2; len: 13; v_gene: TRBV6-1; abundance: many; d_gene: TRBD1; CDR3aa: CASSRTGSYGYTF; CDR3nt: TGTGCCAGCAGTCGGACAGGGAGCTATGGCTACACCTTC
j_gene: TRBJ1-1; len: 12; v_gene: TRBV20-1; abundance: NA; d_gene: NA; CDR3aa: CSVERVNTEAFF; CDR3nt: TGCAGTGTGGAAAGGGTGAACACTGAAGCTTTCTTT
j_gene: TRBJ2-3; len: 12; v_gene: TRBV7-2; abundance: many; d_gene: TRBD1; CDR3aa: CASSQGADTQYF; CDR3nt: TGTGCCAGCAGCCAGGGGGCAGATACGCAGTATTTT
j_gene: TRBJ2-1; len: 15; v_gene: TRBV5-1; abundance: NA; d_gene: TRBD1; CDR3aa: CASSLVPGGYNEQFF; CDR3nt: TGCGCCAGCAGCTTGGTCCCAGGGGGTTACAATGAGCAGTTCTTC
j_gene: TRBJ2-1; len: 16; v_gene: TRBV5-5; abundance: few; d_gene: TRBD2; CDR3aa: CASSAPGLPSYNEQFF; CDR3nt: TGTGCCAGCAGCGCCCCGGGACTACCCTCCTACAATGAGCAGTTCTTC
j_gene: TRBJ1-2; len: 14; v_gene: TRBV20-1; abundance: many; d_gene: TRBD1; CDR3aa: CSARDLTGAYGYTF; CDR3nt: TGCAGTGCTAGAGATCTCACAGGGGCCTATGGCTACACCTTC
j_gene: TRBJ2-7; len: 14; v_gene: TRBV6-2/TRBV6-3; abundance: NA; d_gene: TRBD2; CDR3aa: CASRASGPDYEQYF; CDR3nt: TGTGCCAGCCGGGCTAGCGGACCCGACTACGAGCAGTACTTC
j_gene: TRBJ1-6; len: 15; v_gene: TRBV11-2; abundance: few; d_gene: NA; CDR3aa: CASSLAAALNSPLHF; CDR3nt: TGTGCCAGCAGCTTAGCGGCAGCCCTTAATTCACCCCTCCACTTT
j_gene: TRBJ2-1; len: 15; v_gene: TRBV7-9; abundance: few; d_gene: NA; CDR3aa: CASTLGQSSYNEQFF; CDR3nt: TGTGCCAGCACCTTAGGACAGAGCTCCTACAATGAGCAGTTCTTC
j_gene: TRBJ1-6; len: 16; v_gene: TRBV7-8; abundance: NA; d_gene: NA; CDR3aa: CASSLDRASYNSPLHF; CDR3nt: TGTGCCAGCAGCTTAGACAGGGCGTCCTATAATTCACCCCTCCACTTT
j_gene: TRBJ2-7; len: 15; v_gene: TRBV7-2; abundance: many; d_gene: TRBD2; CDR3aa: CASSFTSGSSYEQYF; CDR3nt: TGTGCCAGCAGCTTTACTAGCGGTAGCTCCTACGAGCAGTACTTC
j_gene: TRBJ2-7; len: 16; v_gene: TRBV5-1; abundance: few; d_gene: NA; CDR3aa: CASSLAARVWYHEQYF; CDR3nt: TGCGCCAGCAGCTTGGCCGCCAGGGTATGGTACCACGAGCAGTACTTC
j_gene: TRBJ2-7; len: 15; v_gene: TRBV6-5; abundance: few; d_gene: TRBD2; CDR3aa: CASSYLLRELNEQYF; CDR3nt: TGTGCCAGCAGTTACTTACTGCGGGAGTTAAACGAGCAGTACTTC
j_gene: TRBJ1-1; len: 17; v_gene: TRBV6-1; abundance: NA; d_gene: TRBD1; CDR3aa: CASKWGTGFPLNTEAFF; CDR3nt: TGTGCCAGCAAGTGGGGGACAGGGTTCCCTTTGAACACTGAAGCTTTCTTT
j_gene: TRBJ2-3; len: 18; v_gene: TRBV9; abundance: few; d_gene: TRBD2; CDR3aa: CASSPTSGGRFGTDTQYF; CDR3nt: TGTGCCAGCAGCCCCACTAGCGGGGGGAGGTTCGGCACAGATACGCAGTATTTT
j_gene: TRBJ1-1; len: 14; v_gene: TRBV5-1; abundance: NA; d_gene: NA; CDR3aa: CASSLERPGTEAFF; CDR3nt: TGCGCCAGCAGCCTAGAGAGGCCGGGCACTGAAGCTTTCTTT
j_gene: TRBJ2-6; len: 15; v_gene: TRBV5-1; abundance: NA; d_gene: NA; CDR3aa: CASRGVLSGANVLTF; CDR3nt: TGCGCCAGCAGAGGGGTGTTATCTGGGGCCAACGTCCTGACTTTC
j_gene: TRBJ2-2; len: 15; v_gene: TRBV5-6; abundance: NA; d_gene: NA; CDR3aa: CASSRLQLNTGELFF; CDR3nt: TGTGCCAGCAGCCGCCTACAGTTGAACACCGGGGAGCTGTTTTTT